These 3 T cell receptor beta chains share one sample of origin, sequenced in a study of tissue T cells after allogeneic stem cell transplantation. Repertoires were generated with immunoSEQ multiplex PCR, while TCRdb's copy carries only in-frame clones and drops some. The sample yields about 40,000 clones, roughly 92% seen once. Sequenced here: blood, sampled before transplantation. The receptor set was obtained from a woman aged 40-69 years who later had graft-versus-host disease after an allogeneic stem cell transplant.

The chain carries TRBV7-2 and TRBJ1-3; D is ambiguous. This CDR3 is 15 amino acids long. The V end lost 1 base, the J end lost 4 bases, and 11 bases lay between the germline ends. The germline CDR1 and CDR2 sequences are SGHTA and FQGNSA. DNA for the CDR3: TGTGCCAGCAGCTTAGGGGTAGGGTTCGGAAACACCATATATTTT. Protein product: CASSLGVGFGNTIYF.

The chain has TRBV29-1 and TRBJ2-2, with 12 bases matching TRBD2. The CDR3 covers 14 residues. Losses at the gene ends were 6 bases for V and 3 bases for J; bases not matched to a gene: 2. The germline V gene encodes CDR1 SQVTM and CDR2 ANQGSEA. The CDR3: CSVRLAGDTGELFF. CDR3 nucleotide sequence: TGCAGCGTCAGACTAGCGGGAGACACCGGGGAGCTGTTTTTT.

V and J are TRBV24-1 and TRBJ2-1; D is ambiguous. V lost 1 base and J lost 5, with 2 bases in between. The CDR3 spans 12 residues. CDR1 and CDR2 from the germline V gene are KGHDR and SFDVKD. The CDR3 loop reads CATSDFNNEQFF. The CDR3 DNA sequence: TGTGCCACCAGTGATTTTAACAATGAGCAGTTCTTC.